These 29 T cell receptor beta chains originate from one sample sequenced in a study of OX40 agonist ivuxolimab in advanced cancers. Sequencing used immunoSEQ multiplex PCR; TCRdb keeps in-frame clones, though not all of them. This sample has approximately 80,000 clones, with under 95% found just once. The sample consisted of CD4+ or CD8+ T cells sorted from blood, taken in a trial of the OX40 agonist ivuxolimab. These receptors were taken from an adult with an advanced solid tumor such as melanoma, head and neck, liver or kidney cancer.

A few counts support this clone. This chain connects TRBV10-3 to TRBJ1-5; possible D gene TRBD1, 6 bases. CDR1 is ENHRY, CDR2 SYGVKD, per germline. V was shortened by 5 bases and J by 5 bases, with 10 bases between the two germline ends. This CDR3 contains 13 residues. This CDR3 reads CAISQGLDQPQHF. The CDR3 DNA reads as TGTGCCATCAGTCAGGGGCTTGATCAGCCCCAGCATTTT.

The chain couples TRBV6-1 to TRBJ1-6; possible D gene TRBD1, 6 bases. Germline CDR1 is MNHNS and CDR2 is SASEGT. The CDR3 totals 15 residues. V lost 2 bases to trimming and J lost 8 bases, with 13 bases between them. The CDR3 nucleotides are TGTGCCAGCAGTGAAAGGGCAGGGGTAGATTCACCCCTCCACTTT. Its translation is CASSERAGVDSPLHF.

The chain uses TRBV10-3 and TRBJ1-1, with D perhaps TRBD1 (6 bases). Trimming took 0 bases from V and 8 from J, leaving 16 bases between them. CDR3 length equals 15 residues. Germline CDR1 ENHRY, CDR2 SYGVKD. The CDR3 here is CAISESRARGSEAFF. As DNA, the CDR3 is TGTGCCATCAGTGAGTCGCGAGCGAGGGGGTCGGAAGCTTTCTTT.

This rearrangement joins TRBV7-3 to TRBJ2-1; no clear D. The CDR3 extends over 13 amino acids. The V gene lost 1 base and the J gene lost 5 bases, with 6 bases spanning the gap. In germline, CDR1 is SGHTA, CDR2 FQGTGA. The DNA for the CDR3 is TGTGCCAGCAGCTTAAGCAGAGACAATGAGCAGTTCTTC. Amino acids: CASSLSRDNEQFF.

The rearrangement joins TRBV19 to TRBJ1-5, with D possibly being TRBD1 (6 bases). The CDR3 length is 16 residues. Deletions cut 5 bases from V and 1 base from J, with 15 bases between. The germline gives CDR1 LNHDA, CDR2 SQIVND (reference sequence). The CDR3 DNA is TGTGCCAGTAGTCCTCAGGGGCTGGGGAGCAATCAGCCCCAGCATTTT. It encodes CASSPQGLGSNQPQHF.

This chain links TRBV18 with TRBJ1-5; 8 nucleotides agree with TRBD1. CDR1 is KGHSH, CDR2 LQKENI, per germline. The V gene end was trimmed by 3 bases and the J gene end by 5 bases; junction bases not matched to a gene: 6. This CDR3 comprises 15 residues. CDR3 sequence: CASSPSRTGHQPQHF. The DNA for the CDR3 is TGTGCCAGCTCACCCTCCCGGACAGGGCATCAGCCCCAGCATTTT.

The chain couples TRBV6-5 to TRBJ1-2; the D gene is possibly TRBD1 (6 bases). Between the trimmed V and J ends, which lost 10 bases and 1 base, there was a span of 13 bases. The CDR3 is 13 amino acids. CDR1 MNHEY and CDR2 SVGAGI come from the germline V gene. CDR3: CAILDRLNYGYTF. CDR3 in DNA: TGTGCCATCTTAGACAGGCTTAACTATGGCTACACCTTC.

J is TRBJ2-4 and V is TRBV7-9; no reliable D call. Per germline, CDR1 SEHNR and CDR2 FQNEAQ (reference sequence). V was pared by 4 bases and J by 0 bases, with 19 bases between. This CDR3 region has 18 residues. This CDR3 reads CASSSRWVAELAKNIQYF. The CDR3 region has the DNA TGTGCCAGCAGCTCCCGGTGGGTAGCAGAGCTAGCCAAAAACATTCAGTACTTC.

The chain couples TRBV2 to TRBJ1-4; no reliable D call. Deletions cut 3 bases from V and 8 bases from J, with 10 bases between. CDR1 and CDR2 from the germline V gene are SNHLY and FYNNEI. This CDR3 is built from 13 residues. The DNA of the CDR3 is TGTGCCAGCAGTGAGGTTTTAAGGGAAAAACTGTTTTTT. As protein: CASSEVLREKLFF.

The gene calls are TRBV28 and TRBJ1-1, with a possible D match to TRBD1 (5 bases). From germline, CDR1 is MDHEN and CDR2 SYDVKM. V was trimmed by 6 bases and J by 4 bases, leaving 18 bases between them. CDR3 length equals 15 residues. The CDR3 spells CASSRPLRGSTEAFF. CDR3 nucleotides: TGTGCCAGCAGCCGCCCGCTAAGGGGATCCACTGAAGCTTTCTTT.

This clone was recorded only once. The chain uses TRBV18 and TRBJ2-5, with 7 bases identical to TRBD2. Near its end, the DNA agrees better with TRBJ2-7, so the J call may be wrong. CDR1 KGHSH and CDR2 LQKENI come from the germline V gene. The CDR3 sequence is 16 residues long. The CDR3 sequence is CASSPGGGELSYEQYF. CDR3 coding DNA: TGTGCCAGCTCTCCCGGCGGGGGAGAGCTTTCCTACGAGCAGTACTTC.

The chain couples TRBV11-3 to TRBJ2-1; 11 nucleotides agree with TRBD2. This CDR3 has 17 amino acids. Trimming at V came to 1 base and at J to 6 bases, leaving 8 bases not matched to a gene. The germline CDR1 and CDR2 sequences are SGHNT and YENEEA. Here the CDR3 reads CASSLVSLAGGSNEQFF. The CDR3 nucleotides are TGTGCCAGCAGCTTAGTAAGTCTAGCGGGGGGATCCAATGAGCAGTTCTTC. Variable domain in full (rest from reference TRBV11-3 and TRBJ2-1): EAGVVQSPRYKIIEKKQPVAFWCNPISGHNTLYWYLQNLGQGPELLIRYENEEAVDDSQLPKDRFSAERLKGVDSTLKIQPAELGDSAVYLCASSLVSLAGGSNEQFFGPGTRLTVL.

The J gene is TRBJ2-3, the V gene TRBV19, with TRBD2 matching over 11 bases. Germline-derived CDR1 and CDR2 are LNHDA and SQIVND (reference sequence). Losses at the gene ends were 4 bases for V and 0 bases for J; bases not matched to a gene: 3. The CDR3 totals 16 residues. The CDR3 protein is CASSTRTSGSTDTQYF. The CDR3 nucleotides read TGTGCCAGTAGTACGCGGACTAGCGGGAGCACAGATACGCAGTATTTT.

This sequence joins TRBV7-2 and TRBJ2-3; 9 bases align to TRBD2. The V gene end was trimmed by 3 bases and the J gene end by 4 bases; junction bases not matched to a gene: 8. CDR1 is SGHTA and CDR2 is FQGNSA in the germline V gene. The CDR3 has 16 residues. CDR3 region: CASSFGSGSGADTQYF. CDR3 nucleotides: TGTGCCAGCAGCTTCGGTAGCGGGAGCGGGGCAGATACGCAGTATTTT.

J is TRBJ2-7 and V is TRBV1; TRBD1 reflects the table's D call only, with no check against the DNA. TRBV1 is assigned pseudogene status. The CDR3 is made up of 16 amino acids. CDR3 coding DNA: TGCACCAGCAGCCAAGGACCGGGACAGTCTTCCTACGAGCAGTACTTC. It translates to CTSSQGPGQSSYEQYF.

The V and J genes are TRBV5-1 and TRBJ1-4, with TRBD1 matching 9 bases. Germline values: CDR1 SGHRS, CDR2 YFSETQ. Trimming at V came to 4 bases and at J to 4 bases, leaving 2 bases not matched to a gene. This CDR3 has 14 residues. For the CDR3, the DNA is TGCGCCAGCAGCCGGACAGGGGTTAATGAAAAACTGTTTTTT. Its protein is CASSRTGVNEKLFF.

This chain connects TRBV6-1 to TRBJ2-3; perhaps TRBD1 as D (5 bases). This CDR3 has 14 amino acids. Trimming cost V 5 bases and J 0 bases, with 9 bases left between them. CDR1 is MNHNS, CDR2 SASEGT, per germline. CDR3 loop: CASSYQGSTDTQYF. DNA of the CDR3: TGTGCCAGCAGTTATCAGGGTAGCACAGATACGCAGTATTTT.

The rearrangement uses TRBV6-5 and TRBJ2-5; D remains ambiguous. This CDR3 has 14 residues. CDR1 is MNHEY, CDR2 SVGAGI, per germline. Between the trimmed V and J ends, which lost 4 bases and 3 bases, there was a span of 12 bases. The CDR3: CASSSPERKETQYF. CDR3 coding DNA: TGTGCCAGCAGTTCCCCCGAGAGGAAAGAGACCCAGTACTTC.

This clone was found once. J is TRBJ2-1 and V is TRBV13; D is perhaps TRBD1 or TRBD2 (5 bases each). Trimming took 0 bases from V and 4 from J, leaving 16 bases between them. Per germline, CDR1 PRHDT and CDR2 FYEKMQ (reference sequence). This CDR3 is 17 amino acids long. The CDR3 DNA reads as TGTGCCAGCAGCTTAGGCCTGGGACCGCTGATTTACAATGAGCAGTTCTTC. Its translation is CASSLGLGPLIYNEQFF.

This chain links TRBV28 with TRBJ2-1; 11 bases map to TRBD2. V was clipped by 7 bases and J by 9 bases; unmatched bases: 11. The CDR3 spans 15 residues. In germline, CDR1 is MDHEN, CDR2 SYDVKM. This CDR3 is CASKAGSGGATEQFF. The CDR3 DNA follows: TGTGCCAGCAAGGCGGGTAGCGGGGGGGCTACTGAGCAGTTCTTC.

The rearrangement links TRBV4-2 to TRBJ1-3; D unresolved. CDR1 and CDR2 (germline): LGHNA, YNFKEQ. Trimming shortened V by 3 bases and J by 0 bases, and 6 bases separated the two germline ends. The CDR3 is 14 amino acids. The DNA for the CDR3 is TGTGCCAGCAGCCAGGGGATCTCTGGAAACACCATATATTTT. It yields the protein CASSQGISGNTIYF.

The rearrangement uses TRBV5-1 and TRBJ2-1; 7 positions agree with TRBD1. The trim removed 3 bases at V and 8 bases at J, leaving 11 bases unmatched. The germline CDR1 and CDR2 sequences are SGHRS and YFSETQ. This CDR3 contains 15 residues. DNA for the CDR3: TGCGCCAGCAGCTCAGTTGGGCAGGGGGTTTATGAGCAGTTCTTC. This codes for CASSSVGQGVYEQFF.

The CDR3 coding sequence is TGCGCCAGCAGCTTCGGGACAGGAGGATCGTACGAGCAGTACTTC. As protein: CASSFGTGGSYEQYF. The chain recombines TRBV5-1 with TRBJ2-7; TRBD1 aligns across 8 bases. In germline, CDR1 is SGHRS, CDR2 YFSETQ. V dropped 2 bases and J dropped 4; count of bases not matched to a gene: 8. The CDR3 is 15 residues long.

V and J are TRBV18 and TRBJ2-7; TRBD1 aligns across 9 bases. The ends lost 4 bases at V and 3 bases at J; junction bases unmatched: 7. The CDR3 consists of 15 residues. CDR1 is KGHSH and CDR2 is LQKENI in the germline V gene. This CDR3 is CASSLLWGQGYEQYF. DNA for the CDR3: TGTGCCAGCTCACTATTATGGGGACAGGGCTACGAGCAGTACTTC. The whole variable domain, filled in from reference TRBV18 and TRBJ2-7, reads NAGVMQNPRHLVRRRGQEARLRCSPMKGHSHVYWYRQLPEEGLKFMVYLQKENIIDESGMPKERFSAEFPKEGPSILRIQQVVRGDSAAYFCASSLLWGQGYEQYFGPGTRLTVT.

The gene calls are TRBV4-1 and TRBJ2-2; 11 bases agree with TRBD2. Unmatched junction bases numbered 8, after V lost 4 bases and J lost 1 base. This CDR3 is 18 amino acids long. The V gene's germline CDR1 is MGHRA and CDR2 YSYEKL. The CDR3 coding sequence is TGCGCCAGCAGCCTTAGACATAGCGGGGGGGTGAACACCGGGGAGCTGTTTTTT. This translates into CASSLRHSGGVNTGELFF.

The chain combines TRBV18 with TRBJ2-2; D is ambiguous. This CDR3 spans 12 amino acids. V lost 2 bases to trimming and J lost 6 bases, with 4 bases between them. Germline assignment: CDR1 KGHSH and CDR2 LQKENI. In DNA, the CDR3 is TGTGCCAGCTCACCATACGCCGGGGAGCTGTTTTTT. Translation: CASSPYAGELFF.

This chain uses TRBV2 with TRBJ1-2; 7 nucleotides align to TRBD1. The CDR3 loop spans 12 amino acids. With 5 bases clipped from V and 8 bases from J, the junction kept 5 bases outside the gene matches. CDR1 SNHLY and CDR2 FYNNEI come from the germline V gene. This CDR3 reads CASSSQGRGYTF. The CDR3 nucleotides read TGTGCCAGCAGTTCACAGGGGAGAGGCTACACCTTC.

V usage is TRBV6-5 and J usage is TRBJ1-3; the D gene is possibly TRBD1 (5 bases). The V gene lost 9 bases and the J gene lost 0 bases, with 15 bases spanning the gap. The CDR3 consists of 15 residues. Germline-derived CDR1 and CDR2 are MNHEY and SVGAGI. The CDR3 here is CASWRAGNSGNTIYF. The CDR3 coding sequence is TGTGCCAGTTGGAGGGCAGGGAACTCTGGAAACACCATATATTTT.

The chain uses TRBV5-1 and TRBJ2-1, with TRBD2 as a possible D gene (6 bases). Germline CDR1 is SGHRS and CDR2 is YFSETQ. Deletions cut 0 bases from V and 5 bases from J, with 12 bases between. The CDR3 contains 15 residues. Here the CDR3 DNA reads TGCGCCAGCAGCTTGGGCCGGGGGTTTGACAATGAGCAGTTCTTC. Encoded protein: CASSLGRGFDNEQFF.